The 6 T cell receptor beta chains below were found in one sample sequenced in a study of low-dose radiotherapy and immunotherapy resistance in tumors. TRAV and TRBV primers primed cDNA for both TCRalpha and TCRbeta. Amplification, which lasted approximately 19 PCR cycles, used a constant-region primer and V-primer adapter to amplify TCRs. TCRdb ran MiXCR on the reads and lists one entry per CDR3 protein. The sample comprises tens of thousands of distinct CDR3 sequences, roughly a sixth of which are singletons, and less than 3% rests with the top ten. Time point meaning: before trial treatment. The specimen comprised PBMCs, sampled before treatment. The receptors here all came from a male donor with prostate cancer.

Note on this clonotype: With a much larger clone just one base away, this may be a read error. V gene TRBV5-5 combines with J gene TRBJ2-7; a possible D gene is TRBD1 (6 bases). V was cut by 4 bases and J by 3 bases, with 11 bases left in between. The CDR3 has 13 residues. CDR1 is SGHKS and CDR2 is YYEKEE in the germline V gene (reference sequence). CDR3: CASSPQGIYEQYF. In nucleotides, the CDR3 is TGTGCCAGCAGCCCACAGGGAATCTACGAGCAGTACTTC.

This clonotype was recorded many times. The rearrangement joins TRBV20-1 to TRBJ2-3; maybe TRBD1 (5 bases). Trimming took off 2 bases at V and 3 bases at J, with 12 bases between the two ends. Germline V CDR1 and CDR2: DFQATT, SNEGSKA (reference sequence). CDR3 length: 14 amino acids. CDR3 region: CSARPQGWTDTQYF. The CDR3 DNA sequence: TGCAGTGCTAGACCCCAGGGTTGGACAGATACGCAGTATTTT.

This clonotype was recorded many times. The J gene is TRBJ1-2, the V gene TRBV19; 7 bases are shared with TRBD1. The germline V gene encodes CDR1 LNHDA and CDR2 SQIVND (reference sequence). The CDR3 length is 15 residues. V shed 3 bases, J shed 0 bases, and the junction held 4 bases outside the gene matches. CDR3 DNA sequence: TGTGCCAGTAGTATCCCGGGACAGCCTAACTATGGCTACACCTTC. Its translation: CASSIPGQPNYGYTF. Together with reference TRBV19 and TRBJ1-2, the CDR3 gives the full variable domain: DGGITQSPKYLFRKEGQNVTLSCEQNLNHDAMYWYRQDPGQGLRLIYYSQIVNDFQKGDIAEGYSVSREKKESFPLTVTSAQKNPTAFYLCASSIPGQPNYGYTFGSGTRLTVV.

Many counts were recorded for this clonotype. This chain links TRBV5-1 with TRBJ2-7; 8 nucleotides align to TRBD2. Germline trimming cut 4 bases from V and 0 bases from J; bases unmatched to any gene: 9. There are 16 residues in the CDR3. Germline CDR1 SGHRS, CDR2 YFSETQ. The CDR3 reads CASSPLPGGDSYEQYF. The DNA for the CDR3 is TGCGCCAGCAGCCCCCTCCCGGGGGGGGACTCCTACGAGCAGTACTTC.

This clonotype was counted ten times or more. The chain couples TRBV5-1 to TRBJ2-1, with D possibly called TRBD1 or TRBD2 (6 bases each). Trimming stripped 4 bases from V and 10 bases from J, with 18 bases between. CDR3 length equals 14 residues. Germline values: CDR1 SGHRS, CDR2 YFSETQ. The CDR3 sequence: CASSSNGGPKEQFF. The CDR3 DNA is TGCGCCAGCAGCAGTAACGGGGGCCCCAAGGAGCAGTTCTTC.

This clonotype was found many times. The chain is built from TRBV10-1 and TRBJ2-4; D is perhaps TRBD2 (5 bases). V was cut by 4 bases and J by 0 bases, with 7 bases left in between. The CDR3 consists of 14 residues. CDR1 is WNHNN and CDR2 is SYGVQD in the germline V gene (reference sequence). The CDR3 is CASSAGLAKNIQYF. In nucleotides, the CDR3 is TGCGCCAGCAGTGCGGGGTTAGCCAAAAACATTCAGTACTTC.